These 27 T cell receptor beta chains originate from one sample sequenced in a study of shared clonotypes between healthy human individuals. As defined, naive CD8 cells were CD45RO-negative and positively selected for CCR7, with terminally differentiated effector memory CD45RA+ cells excluded. Method: immunoSEQ multiplex PCR; TCRdb's copy keeps in-frame clones and lacks some. The data show under 600,000 clones, roughly 98% seen once. The specimen sequenced was naive CD8+ T cells sorted from blood. The receptor source for this set is a man between 25 and 39 years old in good health.

V usage is TRBV9 and J usage is TRBJ2-1, with 8 bases matching TRBD1. This CDR3 has 15 residues. CDR1 is SGDLS and CDR2 is YYNGEE in the germline V gene. V lost 0 bases and J lost 4; bases outside the gene matches: 3. CDR3: CASSVARGLYNEQFF. The CDR3 bases are TGTGCCAGCAGCGTAGCCAGGGGGCTGTACAATGAGCAGTTCTTC.

The V and J genes are TRBV6-5 and TRBJ2-1, with D tentatively TRBD1 (5 bases). Deletions cut 4 bases from V and 0 bases from J, with 7 bases between. CDR3 size: 14 residues. Germline V CDR1 and CDR2: MNHEY, SVGAGI. Here the CDR3 DNA reads TGTGCCAGCAGTTTGGACAACTCCTACAATGAGCAGTTCTTC. Its translation is CASSLDNSYNEQFF.

The J gene is TRBJ2-6, the V gene TRBV10-1; D unresolved. Germline lookup yields CDR1 WNHNN and CDR2 SYGVQD (reference sequence). V was clipped by 4 bases and J by 2 bases, with 6 bases between them. The CDR3 is 14 amino acids. The CDR3 bases are TGCGCCAGCAGTGCAGGTCCTGGGGCCAACGTCCTGACTTTC. Residues: CASSAGPGANVLTF.

This chain connects TRBV5-6 to TRBJ2-1; 11 bases agree with TRBD2. This CDR3 has 17 amino acids. V was pared by 4 bases and J by 8 bases, with 14 bases of the junction left unmatched. Looked up from germline, CDR1 is SGHDT and CDR2 is YYEEEE. The CDR3 sequence: CASSPPLTSGSTDEQFF. CDR3 DNA sequence: TGTGCCAGCAGCCCACCCCTTACTAGCGGGAGTACGGATGAGCAGTTCTTC.

The chain links TRBV5-8 to TRBJ1-2; 10 nucleotides line up with TRBD1. Trimming cost V 2 bases and J 6 bases; bases outside gene matches: 7. Germline values: CDR1 SGHTS, CDR2 YDEGEE. This CDR3 contains 15 residues. As DNA, the CDR3 is TGTGCCAGCAGCTTCGAGACAGGGGGCGCACATGGCTACACCTTC. As protein: CASSFETGGAHGYTF.

The chain links TRBV9 to TRBJ1-2, with D tentatively TRBD1 (6 bases). The V and J ends lost 3 bases and 1 base respectively, with 7 bases between them. This CDR3 comprises 13 residues. Per germline, CDR1 SGDLS and CDR2 YYNGEE. This CDR3 reads CASSDRDNYGYTF. The CDR3 DNA sequence: TGTGCCAGCAGCGACAGGGATAACTATGGCTACACCTTC.

This sequence joins TRBV4-2 and TRBJ2-3; no clear D. The CDR3 sequence is 14 residues long. Trimming removed 2 bases at V and 1 base at J, with 7 bases between. Germline CDR1 is LGHNA and CDR2 is YNFKEQ. The CDR3 DNA follows: TGTGCCAGCAGCCAAACAATCGGCACAGATACGCAGTATTTT. Its protein is CASSQTIGTDTQYF.

V and J are TRBV11-2 and TRBJ2-7, with D perhaps TRBD1 or TRBD2 (6 bases each). V shed 2 bases and J shed 7 bases, with 15 bases lying between them. Germline lookup yields CDR1 SGHAT and CDR2 FQNNGV. CDR3 size: 14 residues. The CDR3 spells CASSLPARRGEQYF. CDR3 DNA sequence: TGTGCCAGCAGCTTACCGGCAAGGAGGGGGGAGCAGTACTTC.

V gene TRBV7-9 combines with J gene TRBJ2-1, with D hard to call. Germline loops: CDR1 SEHNR, CDR2 FQNEAQ (reference sequence). Trimming took off 5 bases at V and 0 bases at J, with 20 bases between the two ends. The CDR3 is made up of 18 amino acids. The CDR3 region is CASSNLPSTRISYNEQFF. The DNA for the CDR3 is TGTGCCAGCAGCAACTTACCCTCCACTCGGATCTCCTACAATGAGCAGTTCTTC.

The CDR3 region has the DNA TGTGCCAGCAGCCGAGCGGCACTCACCTACGAGCAGTACTTC. Its translation is CASSRAALTYEQYF. This chain uses TRBV9 with TRBJ2-7, with D possibly being TRBD2 (5 bases). The CDR3 has 14 residues. CDR1 and CDR2 (germline): SGDLS, YYNGEE. V dropped 4 bases and J dropped 2 bases, with 13 bases sitting between them.

V usage is TRBV9 and J usage is TRBJ2-1; 9 bases line up with TRBD2. With V trimmed by 4 bases and J by 6 bases, 11 bases remained unmatched. The germline CDR1 and CDR2 sequences are SGDLS and YYNGEE. The CDR3 has 16 amino acids. CDR3 sequence reads: CASSLPLAGGGNEQFF. CDR3 nucleotide sequence: TGTGCCAGCAGCCTTCCATTGGCGGGAGGGGGCAATGAGCAGTTCTTC.

On this clone itself: The same CDR3 also results from other DNA sequences found in this sample. The V call is TRBV19, the J call TRBJ2-1; 10 positions agree with TRBD2. The ends lost 3 bases at V and 5 bases at J; junction bases unmatched: 4. Germline V gives CDR1 LNHDA, CDR2 SQIVND (reference sequence). The CDR3 is made up of 15 amino acids. The CDR3 sequence is CASSIGLAGDNEQFF. The CDR3 nucleotides are TGTGCCAGTAGTATTGGGCTAGCGGGAGACAATGAGCAGTTCTTC.

This clone is a singleton in its sample. The chain joins TRBV29-1 to TRBJ2-5, with TRBD1 matching over 12 bases. V dropped 6 bases and J dropped 5; count of bases not matched to a gene: 7. The CDR3 has 14 amino acids. Looked up from germline, CDR1 is SQVTM and CDR2 is ANQGSEA. For the CDR3, the DNA is TGCAGCGTGCCGGGACAGGGGGCCTCGGAGACCCAGTACTTC. Translation: CSVPGQGASETQYF.

Written as DNA, the CDR3 is TGTGCCTGGAATCTTGGTACCTACGAGCAGTACTTC. Its protein is CAWNLGTYEQYF. The gene calls are TRBV30 and TRBJ2-7; D is ambiguous. Germline values: CDR1 GTSNPN, CDR2 SVGIG (reference sequence). The CDR3 contains 12 residues. Between the trimmed V and J ends, which lost 4 bases and 2 bases, there was a span of 9 bases.

This sequence joins TRBV7-8 and TRBJ2-1; TRBD2 aligns across 8 bases. The CDR3 has 19 amino acids. Germline V gene sequence: CDR1 SGHVS, CDR2 FQNEAQ. V was pared by 0 bases and J by 6 bases, with 16 bases of the junction left unmatched. The CDR3 loop reads CASSLAMREVPRVGNEQFF. The CDR3, as DNA: TGTGCCAGCAGCTTAGCAATGCGGGAGGTCCCCAGGGTCGGCAATGAGCAGTTCTTC.

The V gene is TRBV9, the J gene TRBJ2-7; D possibly corresponds to TRBD2 (7 bases). The CDR3 has 13 residues. Per the germline V gene, CDR1 is SGDLS and CDR2 is YYNGEE. V lost 4 bases, J lost 7 bases, and 15 bases lay in between. DNA of the CDR3: TGTGCCAGCAGCCGGGGGGCCTCCCTTGAGCAGTACTTC. It specifies CASSRGASLEQYF.

The chain has TRBV6-5 and TRBJ2-7, with no clear D. The germline V gene has CDR1 MNHEY and CDR2 SVGAGI. Trimming took 11 bases from V and 5 from J, leaving 13 bases between them. The CDR3 has 11 amino acids. CDR3 sequence (DNA): TGTGCCGGGAAGTTTTCCGACGAGCAGTACTTC. Translated, it gives CAGKFSDEQYF.

This chain uses TRBV6-1 with TRBJ2-3; D is possibly TRBD2 (5 bases). Per germline, CDR1 MNHNS and CDR2 SASEGT. The CDR3 extends over 15 amino acids. The ends were cut back, 2 bases at V and 0 bases at J, with 9 bases in the middle. As DNA, the CDR3 is TGTGCCAGCAGTGAACCAGCGGCTAGCACAGATACGCAGTATTTT. Its translation: CASSEPAASTDTQYF.

The gene calls are TRBV2 and TRBJ2-7, with 10 bases aligning to TRBD1. CDR3 length equals 12 residues. Losses at the gene ends were 10 bases for V and 3 bases for J; bases not matched to a gene: 3. Germline assignment: CDR1 SNHLY and CDR2 FYNNEI. CDR3 loop: CATRDRGYEQYF. In nucleotides, the CDR3 is TGTGCCACCCGGGACAGGGGCTACGAGCAGTACTTC.

The gene calls are TRBV6-5 and TRBJ2-5; possibly TRBD1 for D (6 bases). This CDR3 is 15 amino acids long. With 2 bases removed from V and 4 bases from J, the gap between germline ends came to 14 bases. In germline, CDR1 is MNHEY, CDR2 SVGAGI. The CDR3 nucleotides are TGTGCCAGCAGTTACGAGCAGGGGATGCCAGAGACCCAGTACTTC. The encoded protein is CASSYEQGMPETQYF.

This chain links TRBV10-3 with TRBJ1-2; D uncertain. CDR3 size: 14 residues. Deletions cut 4 bases from V and 8 bases from J, with 17 bases between. CDR1 and CDR2 from the germline V gene are ENHRY and SYGVKD. DNA for the CDR3: TGTGCCATCAGTGGACCGGAGGAATTAGTAGGCTACACCTTC. This translates into CAISGPEELVGYTF.

The chain uses TRBV29-1 and TRBJ2-1; D gene uncertain. Germline lookup yields CDR1 SQVTM and CDR2 ANQGSEA. The V gene lost 5 bases and the J gene lost 5 bases, with 10 bases spanning the gap. This CDR3 spans 12 amino acids. DNA of the CDR3: TGCAGCGTTCCGAGGAGTGACAATGAGCAGTTCTTC. This codes for CSVPRSDNEQFF.

The V gene is TRBV29-1, the J gene TRBJ2-1; D possibly uses TRBD1 or TRBD2 (5 bases each). Germline assignment: CDR1 SQVTM and CDR2 ANQGSEA. Trimming removed 3 bases from V and 6 bases from J, with 12 bases in between. The CDR3 runs 13 residues. CDR3 nucleotide sequence: TGCAGCGTTGATGGGACCGACGTCAATGAGCAGTTCTTC. Translating it yields CSVDGTDVNEQFF.

The chain carries TRBV7-9 and TRBJ2-7, with no clear D. CDR1 is SEHNR, CDR2 FQNEAQ, per germline (reference sequence). V lost 2 bases to trimming and J lost 6 bases, with 5 bases between them. This CDR3 has 11 residues. The CDR3: CASSLSFEQYF. For the CDR3, the DNA is TGTGCCAGCAGCTTATCATTCGAGCAGTACTTC.

This rearrangement joins TRBV27 to TRBJ1-1, with a possible D match to TRBD1 (6 bases). V was cut by 6 bases and J by 1 base, with 21 bases left in between. This CDR3 has 17 amino acids. Germline lookup yields CDR1 MNHEY and CDR2 SMNVEV (reference sequence). The CDR3 DNA reads as TGTGCCAGCAGCTTGACAGCAGGGGATGATGGGAACACTGAAGCTTTCTTT. Amino acids: CASSLTAGDDGNTEAFF.

The J gene is TRBJ2-2, the V gene TRBV7-2, with D possibly being TRBD1 (7 bases). The CDR3 has 16 amino acids. V was shortened by 3 bases and J by 0 bases, with 11 bases between the two germline ends. The V gene's germline CDR1 is SGHTA and CDR2 FQGNSA. The CDR3 sequence: CASSFRGTANTGELFF. The CDR3 DNA follows: TGTGCCAGCAGCTTCCGCGGGACAGCGAACACCGGGGAGCTGTTTTTT. Full variable domain (rest looked up from reference TRBV7-2 and TRBJ2-2): GAGVSQSPSNKVTEKGKDVELRCDPISGHTALYWYRQSLGQGLEFLIYFQGNSAPDKSGLPSDRFSAERTGGSVSTLTIQRTQQEDSAVYLCASSFRGTANTGELFFGEGSRLTVL.

The chain has TRBV5-4 and TRBJ2-7; 8 nucleotides line up with TRBD1. The CDR3 runs 15 residues. The germline CDR1 and CDR2 sequences are SGHNT and YYREEE (reference sequence). Trimming removed 4 bases from V and 3 bases from J; junction bases left unmatched: 9. CDR3 coding DNA: TGTGCCAGCAGCAAGACAGGGGTTAAAGGCTACGAGCAGTACTTC. Its protein product is CASSKTGVKGYEQYF.